Here is one T cell receptor beta chain with its context. Its target antigen remains unknown. The input lacks base qualities; no much larger clone sits a single base away. Using immunoSEQ, frozen genomic DNA was subjected to high-throughput TCRbeta CDR3 sequencing, a process that included PCR amplification, mapping, bias correction and internal controls. As for the original processing: Only productive rearrangements were retained, and each unique TCRbeta sequence was defined by its CDR3 nucleotide sequence together with its V and J gene. For classification of a sequence as donor-reactive, at least 5-fold expansion in CFSE-low cells relative to unstimulated pre-transplant cells and a frequency of at least 0.01% were required. Minimum frequency thresholds were set for each subject on the basis of the unstimulated sample with the lowest template count, so that a detection power of at least 90% was ensured. Jensen-Shannon divergence between the top 1000 TCRbeta sequences after and before transplant was used to measure repertoire turnover. Changes in detection of donor-reactive sequences were assessed with two-sided Fisher's exact tests. The immuneACCESS repertoire file appears here via TCRdb, limited to in-frame rearrangements. These files lack a portion of the clones; in checked studies, under half of the deficit traces to unresolved V genes, and the cause of the others is not known. That table furnishes V, J and clone size, whereas the DNA furnished D and trimming. For this sample there are around 110,000 clones; approximately 90% appear just once. Of the sample, more than 0.8% is held by the ten largest clones.

Thawed unstimulated PBMCs were stained for CD3, CD4 and CD8 and FACS-sorted into CD3+CD4+ and CD3+CD8+ populations. All 8 studied subjects were randomized to immunosuppression withdrawal. Genomic DNA was isolated with the Qiagen DNeasy Blood and Tissue Kit. The data derive from a study of T cell clones after liver transplantation (dated by TCRdb to between 2019 and 2020). Broadly, across the study: The samples were obtained from ITN030ST, a randomized trial that attempted immunosuppression withdrawal within 2 years after liver transplantation. The subjects received no induction therapy and were kept on standard immunosuppression until randomization at 12-24 months post-transplant. The study cohort included 8 liver transplant recipients, of whom 3 were classified as tolerant and 5 as non-tolerant. Third party-reactive TCRbeta sequences were also identified from pre-transplant MLRs to serve as an antigen-independent comparator for donor-reactive sequences. Three of the eight recipients were HCV-positive; the others were transplanted for non-autoimmune, non-viral indications. Blood samples were collected pre-transplant, pre-randomization before withdrawal, and post-randomization after either complete withdrawal or failed withdrawal. Donor-reactive T cell clones were identified by TCRbeta sequencing after a pre-transplant mixed lymphocyte reaction and then tracked in post-transplant blood. Tolerance was defined as complete withdrawal of immunosuppression for at least one year without a rise in liver enzymes beyond twice the upper limit of normal. The paper as a whole reports these results and caveats: Since no allograft tissue specimens were available, donor-reactive T cells may have migrated into the graft instead of being deleted. In a couple of subjects, low numbers of available donor cells limited the measurable donor-reactive repertoire. The conclusions were preliminary, being limited by small, heterogeneous patient numbers and by non-standardized post-transplant time points. Donor-reactive sequences decreased more than third party-reactive sequences, which suggests partial antigen-specific deletion that was not related to withdrawal success. When repertoire turnover was taken into account, detection of donor-reactive sequences was significantly reduced in 7 of 8 subjects for CD4 and in 8 of 8 subjects for CD8. In 5 of 8 subjects, regardless of tolerance or HCV status, circulating donor-reactive CD4 TCRbeta sequences dropped significantly post-transplant.

Ends trimmed: V by 2 bases, J by 1 base; bases unmatched to a gene: 13. The CDR3 runs 18 residues from the cysteine to the phenylalanine. Kept here is only the CDR3 DNA, which spans 54 bases and is read in frame from base 1. The germline V gene supplies CDR1 MDHEN and CDR2 SYDVKM. The sequence derives from a human patient who received a liver transplant. After a transplant, some T cells may have been passed on by the graft donor. This chain joins TRBV28 to TRBJ1-1; 7 junctional bases match TRBD1. The specimen comprised CD4+ T cells from blood, sampled 12 months after liver transplant. The DNA is TGTGCCAGCAGTTTAACAGCTCCGGGACAGCTATCGAACACTGAAGCTTTCTTT. Its protein is CASSLTAPGQLSNTEAFF. Reference TRBV28 and TRBJ1-1 genes cover what lies past the CDR3, so the full variable domain is DVKVTQSSRYLVKRTGEKVFLECVQDMDHENMFWYRQDPGLGLRLIYFSYDVKMKEKGDIPEGYSVSREKKERFSLILESASTNQTSMYLCASSLTAPGQLSNTEAFFGQGTRLTVV.